These 2 T cell receptor beta chains came from one sample sequenced in a study of blood T cells in healthy people across ages. Using a J-beta primer mix together with a sample-barcoded 5' primer, a second PCR was run for roughly 7 to 11 cycles. One entry per CDR3 protein results from TCRdb running MiXCR on the 5' RACE reads. The sample includes 540,000 or so distinct CDR3 sequences, around 48% of them seen just once. The sequencing sample was made of blood. The receptors derive from a man aged 80 or over in good health.

V is TRBV20-1 and J is TRBJ1-2, with D unresolved. Germline V gene sequence: CDR1 DFQATT, CDR2 SNEGSKA (reference sequence). The CDR3 loop spans 15 amino acids. V was clipped by 5 bases and J by 3 bases, with 19 bases between them. The CDR3 reads CSAGPGSGYHYGYTF. The DNA of the CDR3 is TGCAGTGCTGGGCCAGGCTCTGGATATCACTATGGCTACACCTTC.

This clonotype was recorded many times. The gene calls are TRBV6-6 and TRBJ1-6, with D possibly TRBD1 on 6 matching bases. The CDR3 is made up of 15 amino acids. The germline gives CDR1 MNHNY, CDR2 SVGAGI (reference sequence). Trimming took 0 bases from V and 7 from J, leaving 10 bases between them. Written as DNA, the CDR3 is TGTGCCAGCAGTTACTCCGACAGGACGAATTCACCCCTCCACTTT. Amino acid sequence: CASSYSDRTNSPLHF.